These 14 T cell receptor beta chains were all obtained from the same sample, sequenced in a study of blood T cells in healthy people across ages. Alongside a J-beta primer mix, a sample-barcoded 5' primer served in a second PCR lasting about 7 to 11 cycles. TCRdb ran MiXCR on the 5' RACE reads and lists one entry per CDR3 protein. In the table there are 1,300,000 or so distinct CDR3 sequences, approximately 63% of which are singletons. The sample consisted of blood. These TCRs come from a man younger than 35 in good health.

This clonotype was picked up a small number of times. CDR3 loop: CASSELAVMSYNEQFF. The CDR3 DNA reads as TGTGCCAGCAGTGAACTAGCGGTTATGTCCTACAATGAGCAGTTCTTC. This sequence joins TRBV6-4 and TRBJ2-1, with 8 bases lining up with TRBD2. The V gene's germline CDR1 is MRHNA and CDR2 SNTAGT. Trimming took 3 bases from V and 1 from J; bases not matched to a gene: 5. The CDR3 runs 16 residues.

This chain uses TRBV12-3 or TRBV12-4 with TRBJ2-7; 8 bases match TRBD2. The CDR3 is 14 amino acids. V lost 3 bases and J lost 5; bases outside the gene matches: 6. The DNA of the CDR3 is TGTGCCAGCAGTTTTTTTGGCGGGGGGCACGAGCAGTACTTC. Translation gives CASSFFGGGHEQYF.

V usage is TRBV20-1 and J usage is TRBJ2-4, with D possibly matching TRBD1 (6 bases). The germline gives CDR1 DFQATT, CDR2 SNEGSKA (reference sequence). The CDR3 consists of 13 residues. Trimming pared 3 bases from V and 9 bases from J, leaving 15 bases between. This chain's CDR3 is CSASFQGQGIQYF. DNA for the CDR3: TGCAGTGCTAGCTTCCAGGGGCAAGGCATTCAGTACTTC.

This clonotype showed up just a few times. This rearrangement joins TRBV6-5 to TRBJ2-1; D is uncertain. The V gene's germline CDR1 is MNHEY and CDR2 SVGAGI. The CDR3 is made up of 12 amino acids. Trimming took 5 bases from V and 9 from J, leaving 11 bases between them. DNA for the CDR3: TGTGCCAGCAGTCCTATGGTGGGTGAGCAGTTCTTC. As protein: CASSPMVGEQFF.

This chain connects TRBV6-5 to TRBJ2-1, with 8 nucleotides matching TRBD2. The CDR3 is made up of 12 amino acids. V gave up 7 bases and J gave up 13 bases; unmatched junction bases: 9. Germline-derived CDR1 and CDR2 are MNHEY and SVGAGI. CDR3 residues: CASKPWAGGQFF. The CDR3 DNA follows: TGTGCCAGCAAGCCCTGGGCGGGGGGACAGTTCTTC.

The chain is built from TRBV14 and TRBJ1-4; 9 bases map to TRBD1. Germline V gene data show CDR1 as SGHDN and CDR2 as FVKESK. Trimming cost V 4 bases and J 8 bases; bases outside gene matches: 8. This CDR3 contains 15 residues. CDR3 loop: CASSPGQGTWEKLFF. The CDR3 DNA is TGTGCCAGCAGCCCCGGACAGGGGACGTGGGAAAAACTGTTTTTT.

The V and J genes are TRBV7-9 and TRBJ2-4; D is ambiguous. V gave up 5 bases and J gave up 14 bases, with 13 bases separating them. From germline, CDR1 is SEHNR and CDR2 FQNEAQ (reference sequence). The CDR3 contains 11 residues. Here the CDR3 DNA reads TGTGCCAGCAGCCTCCGGAACACGGAGTACTTC. Its protein is CASSLRNTEYF.

This chain connects TRBV7-9 to TRBJ2-7; TRBD1 matches at 8 bases. Per the germline V gene, CDR1 is SEHNR and CDR2 is FQNEAQ (reference sequence). The CDR3 length is 14 residues. After removal of 3 bases from V and 5 bases from J, the junction contained 6 bases not matched to a gene. The DNA of the CDR3 is TGTGCCAGCAGCTTCGACAGGGGTTGGAACGAGCAGTACTTC. It translates to CASSFDRGWNEQYF.

This clonotype was seen only a few times. The V call is TRBV3-1, the J call TRBJ1-6; no clear D gene. Germline CDR1 is LGHDT and CDR2 is YNNKEL (reference sequence). This CDR3 region has 15 residues. V was pared by 3 bases and J by 10 bases, with 16 bases between. DNA for the CDR3: TGTGCCAGCAGCCAGGATGGAAGGCTGAGCTCACCCCTCCACTTT. It yields the protein CASSQDGRLSSPLHF.

The chain recombines TRBV25-1 with TRBJ2-7; D not resolved. Germline CDR1 reads MGHDK; CDR2 reads SYGVNS. V was pared by 6 bases and J by 5 bases, with 14 bases between. The CDR3 has 13 amino acids. The CDR3 bases are TGTGCCAGCAGAAGATCCGGCAGAAACGAGCAGTACTTC. Translating gives CASRRSGRNEQYF.

V and J are TRBV19 and TRBJ2-6; TRBD1 matches at 8 bases. In germline, CDR1 is LNHDA, CDR2 SQIVND (reference sequence). CDR3 length: 17 residues. J was trimmed by 0 bases and V by 5 bases; bases with no gene match: 6. The CDR3 coding sequence is TGTGCCAGTAGTGTTACAGGGGGGTTCTCTGGGGCCAACGTCCTGACTTTC. This gives the protein CASSVTGGFSGANVLTF.

The chain links TRBV10-3 to TRBJ2-7, with a tentative D call TRBD1 (6 bases). Per the germline V gene, CDR1 is ENHRY and CDR2 is SYGVKD. The CDR3 consists of 11 residues. Trimming pared 6 bases from V and 4 bases from J, leaving 7 bases between. CDR3 nucleotides: TGTGCCATCAGGGACAGATACGAGCAGTACTTC. It specifies CAIRDRYEQYF.

This chain links TRBV5-1 with TRBJ2-5, with D perhaps TRBD1 (5 bases). Trimming stripped 2 bases from V and 9 bases from J, with 20 bases between. The CDR3 loop spans 15 amino acids. CDR1 is SGHRS and CDR2 is YFSETQ in the germline V gene. The CDR3 region is CASSFQWTRSVPQYF. CDR3 coding DNA: TGCGCCAGCAGCTTTCAATGGACACGGTCCGTCCCCCAGTACTTC. The whole variable domain, filled in from reference TRBV5-1 and TRBJ2-5, reads KAGVTQTPRYLIKTRGQQVTLSCSPISGHRSVSWYQQTPGQGLQFLFEYFSETQRNKGNFPGRFSGRQFSNSRSEMNVSTLELGDSALYLCASSFQWTRSVPQYFGPGTRLLVL.

This clonotype was picked up a small number of times. The chain recombines TRBV6-5 with TRBJ2-5; 8 positions agree with TRBD1. J lost 0 bases, V lost 0 bases, and 3 bases had no gene match. The CDR3 runs 16 residues. The V gene's germline CDR1 is MNHEY and CDR2 SVGAGI. DNA of the CDR3: TGTGCCAGCAGTTACTCTGCCAGGGGGCACCAAGAGACCCAGTACTTC. Encoded protein: CASSYSARGHQETQYF.